The 7 T cell receptor beta chains in this list originate from one sample, sequenced in a study of blood T cell repertoires in COVID-19. This table comes from immunoSEQ multiplex PCR, and its TCRdb copy is limited to in-frame clones, with some not included. This table has 250,000 to 300,000 clones, approximately 87% appearing once. The sequencing sample was made of peripheral blood. These TCRs come from a woman aged 25 to 39 with COVID-19, enrolled during active disease.

This clone came up a few times. The chain employs TRBV6-6 and TRBJ1-1, with 7 bases lining up with TRBD1. Looked up from germline, CDR1 is MNHNY and CDR2 is SVGAGI (reference sequence). The CDR3 has 13 amino acids. V trimming: 8 bases; J trimming: 2 bases; junction bases outside the gene matches: 5. CDR3 DNA sequence: TGTGCCAGCGTCCGACAGGGTAACACTGAAGCTTTCTTT. This codes for CASVRQGNTEAFF.

This chain links TRBV19 with TRBJ1-5, with 7 bases lining up with TRBD1. The CDR3 length is 16 residues. V was clipped by 4 bases and J by 2 bases; unmatched bases: 8. From germline, CDR1 is LNHDA and CDR2 SQIVND (reference sequence). The CDR3: CASSNLLQGRNQPQHF. CDR3 nucleotide sequence: TGTGCCAGTAGTAACCTCCTACAGGGGCGCAATCAGCCCCAGCATTTT.

V usage is TRBV11-3 and J usage is TRBJ2-5; maybe TRBD2 (6 bases). Trimming removed 1 base from V and 1 base from J, with 10 bases in between. The CDR3 extends over 15 amino acids. Germline assignment: CDR1 SGHNT and CDR2 YENEEA. In DNA form, the CDR3 reads TGTGCCAGCAGCTTAGGCGGGACCCCCCAAGAGACCCAGTACTTC. This gives the protein CASSLGGTPQETQYF.

The chain recombines TRBV4-1 with TRBJ2-7; weak D call: TRBD1 (5 bases). CDR1 is MGHRA and CDR2 is YSYEKL in the germline V gene. The V end lost 0 bases, the J end lost 2 bases, and 11 bases lay between the germline ends. The CDR3 has 15 amino acids. CDR3 DNA: TGCGCCAGCAGCCAAGATCCAGGGCAAACCTACGAGCAGTACTTC. Translated, it gives CASSQDPGQTYEQYF.

This clone was observed once. V and J are TRBV5-1 and TRBJ1-2; D might be TRBD1 (5 bases). Per the germline V gene, CDR1 is SGHRS and CDR2 is YFSETQ. V gave up 0 bases and J gave up 8 bases, with 17 bases separating them. There are 15 residues in the CDR3. CDR3 residues: CASSLEAGKKEGYTF. The CDR3 DNA sequence: TGCGCCAGCAGCTTGGAGGCAGGGAAAAAGGAGGGCTACACCTTC.

The chain joins TRBV2 to TRBJ2-7; no definite D call. The CDR3 loop spans 13 amino acids. From germline, CDR1 is SNHLY and CDR2 FYNNEI. V shed 0 bases and J shed 4 bases, with 7 bases lying between them. CDR3 in amino acids: CASSEAQPYEQYF. CDR3 nucleotide sequence: TGTGCCAGCAGTGAAGCACAACCATACGAGCAGTACTTC.

This sequence joins TRBV2 and TRBJ2-2, with D possibly TRBD2 on 7 matching bases. The CDR3 is made up of 15 amino acids. From germline, CDR1 is SNHLY and CDR2 FYNNEI. V lost 6 bases, J lost 4 bases, and 15 bases lay in between. The CDR3 spells CASSDARGRTGELFF. DNA for the CDR3: TGTGCCAGCAGCGATGCGCGGGGGCGCACCGGGGAGCTGTTTTTT.